A single sample gave rise to the 16 T cell receptor beta chains below, sequenced in a study of T cells in Graves' hyperthyroidism and ophthalmopathy. RNA transcripts yielded amplified TCR beta CDR3 regions. Using the HTBI primer set, a first-round RT-PCR was run on the TCR CDR3. TCRdb redid the calling of the multiplex PCR reads with MiXCR, one entry per CDR3 protein. The sample has some 300,000 distinct CDR3 sequences; less than 20% are singletons. Sequencing input: blood. The origin of the receptors is a man in his fifties or sixties with Graves' ophthalmopathy.

This clonotype was counted many times. This chain links TRBV6-2 or TRBV6-3 with TRBJ2-1; the D is unclear. From germline, CDR1 is MNHEY and CDR2 SVGEGT. Trimming took 2 bases from V and 6 from J, leaving 11 bases between them. The CDR3 extends over 14 amino acids. The CDR3 nucleotides read TGTGCCAGCAGTTACCCTGGTAGTAGCAATGAGCAGTTCTTC. It encodes CASSYPGSSNEQFF.

This clonotype was seen more than once but under ten times. V is TRBV5-1 and J is TRBJ1-5; D perhaps matches TRBD1 (6 bases). The germline V gene encodes CDR1 SGHRS and CDR2 YFSETQ. Between the trimmed V and J ends, which lost 0 bases and 5 bases, there was a span of 9 bases. CDR3 length: 14 amino acids. The CDR3 here is CASSLDAGDQPQHF. CDR3 DNA: TGCGCCAGCAGCTTGGACGCAGGGGATCAGCCCCAGCATTTT.

This clonotype was seen a few times. The V gene is TRBV6-1, the J gene TRBJ2-3, with 7 bases lining up with TRBD2. The germline V gene encodes CDR1 MNHNS and CDR2 SASEGT. The CDR3 has 15 residues. Unmatched junction bases numbered 9, after V lost 3 bases and J lost 6 bases. The CDR3, as DNA: TGTGCCAGCAGTGACTGGCGGGAGTCCTGGGATACGCAGTATTTT. Translating it yields CASSDWRESWDTQYF.

The rearrangement joins TRBV28 to TRBJ2-1; D might be TRBD1 (5 bases). Trimming removed 6 bases at V and 2 bases at J, with 17 bases between. The CDR3 has 16 residues. Germline V gene sequence: CDR1 MDHEN, CDR2 SYDVKM. The CDR3 nucleotides read TGTGCCAGCAGCCAATCCAGGGCTTGGCCCTACAATGAGCAGTTCTTC. Translating it yields CASSQSRAWPYNEQFF.

This clonotype has just a few counts. The chain employs TRBV7-9 and TRBJ1-1, with 7 bases that match TRBD1. The CDR3 is made up of 14 amino acids. Trimming at V came to 6 bases and at J to 6 bases, leaving 10 bases not matched to a gene. Germline V gene lookup returns CDR1 SEHNR and CDR2 FQNEAQ (reference sequence). For the CDR3, the DNA is TGTGCCAGCAGTTACTCGGCAGGGGGACCTGAAGCTTTCTTT. This translates into CASSYSAGGPEAFF.

This clonotype was counted at least ten times. This chain uses TRBV11-3 with TRBJ1-1; D is ambiguous. CDR1 and CDR2 from the germline V gene are SGHNT and YENEEA. CDR3 length: 13 residues. V dropped 1 base and J dropped 5 bases, with 8 bases sitting between them. CDR3 sequence reads: CASSLGGRTEAFF. The CDR3 DNA sequence: TGTGCCAGCAGCTTAGGAGGTCGAACTGAAGCTTTCTTT.

This clonotype showed up just a few times. This chain connects TRBV30 to TRBJ1-4; no definite D call. Trimming stripped 3 bases from V and 4 bases from J, with 6 bases between. CDR3 length: 12 residues. Germline lookup yields CDR1 GTSNPN and CDR2 SVGIG (reference sequence). For the CDR3, the DNA is TGTGCCTGGAGAGGGCGTAATGAAAAACTGTTTTTT. It specifies CAWRGRNEKLFF.

The rearrangement joins TRBV20-1 to TRBJ2-2; 13 nucleotides line up with TRBD2. Trimming removed 1 base from V and 0 bases from J; junction bases left unmatched: 2. This CDR3 contains 17 residues. Germline loops: CDR1 DFQATT, CDR2 SNEGSKA (reference sequence). The CDR3 is CSARGTSGSPNTGELFF. CDR3 coding DNA: TGCAGTGCTAGAGGGACTAGCGGGAGCCCGAACACCGGGGAGCTGTTTTTT.

The chain links TRBV29-1 to TRBJ1-2; D is perhaps TRBD1 (6 bases). The CDR3 spans 14 residues. V dropped 4 bases and J dropped 4 bases, with 16 bases sitting between them. Per the germline V gene, CDR1 is SQVTM and CDR2 is ANQGSEA. The CDR3 region has the DNA TGCAGCGTTGCCCCGACAGAAGGGGGCTATGGCTACACCTTC. It encodes CSVAPTEGGYGYTF.

This chain links TRBV10-3 with TRBJ2-7, with TRBD1 identical over 7 bases. The V and J ends lost 11 bases and 5 bases, in that order; junction bases with no gene match: 15. The CDR3 length is 14 residues. Germline CDR1 reads ENHRY; CDR2 reads SYGVKD. CDR3 bases: TGTGCCGTCGGGGAGACAGGGCCGACCGACGAGCAGTACTTC. As protein: CAVGETGPTDEQYF.

This clonotype occurred a few times. The genes are TRBV10-2 and TRBJ2-7; TRBD2 matches 10 bases. The CDR3 covers 14 residues. Unmatched junction bases numbered 7, after V lost 6 bases and J lost 5 bases. Per the germline V gene, CDR1 is WSHSY and CDR2 is SAAADI. CDR3 protein: CASSALAGGNEQYF. The CDR3 DNA is TGCGCCAGCAGCGCTTTAGCGGGAGGCAACGAGCAGTACTTC.

This clonotype came up many times. The J gene is TRBJ1-3, the V gene TRBV3-1; D call uncertain. The CDR3 is 14 amino acids. The V gene's germline CDR1 is LGHDT and CDR2 YNNKEL (reference sequence). V lost 1 base, J lost 1 base, and 5 bases lay in between. The chain's CDR3 is CASSQGVSGNTIYF. In nucleotides, the CDR3 is TGTGCCAGCAGCCAAGGGGTATCTGGAAACACCATATATTTT.

This clonotype was recorded many times. This chain links TRBV6-2 or TRBV6-3 with TRBJ2-3, with 8 positions matching TRBD2. Germline V lookup: CDR1 MNHEY, CDR2 SVGEGT. The CDR3 loop spans 14 amino acids. V lost 6 bases, J lost 2 bases, and 4 bases stayed unmatched. The CDR3 sequence is CASRDSGNTDTQYF. The CDR3 bases are TGTGCCAGCAGGGATAGCGGGAACACAGATACGCAGTATTTT.

V usage is TRBV5-4 and J usage is TRBJ1-2; tentative D call: TRBD1 (6 bases). From germline, CDR1 is SGHNT and CDR2 YYREEE (reference sequence). Trimming stripped 3 bases from V and 4 bases from J, with 19 bases between. The CDR3 length is 16 residues. CDR3 loop: CASSSDVGAPAYGYTF. The CDR3 bases are TGTGCCAGCAGCTCTGACGTGGGGGCGCCAGCCTATGGCTACACCTTC.

As concerns this clonotype: Given the absence of the conserved phenylalanine or tryptophan at the CDR3 end, a read error is likely. The chain has TRBV6-9 and TRBJ2-2; 8 nucleotides align to TRBD1. The CDR3 loop spans 15 amino acids. Germline V gene data show CDR1 as MNHGY and CDR2 as SVAAGI. Trimming at V came to 3 bases and at J to 4 bases, leaving 4 bases not matched to a gene. The CDR3 spells CASSYRGRVTGELFS. The CDR3 DNA is TGTGCCAGCAGTTACAGGGGGCGGGTCACCGGGGAGCTGTTTTCT.

This clonotype was seen more than once but under ten times. This chain uses TRBV6-5 with TRBJ2-5; D possibly uses TRBD1 or TRBD2 (6 bases each). Deletions cut 0 bases from V and 1 base from J, with 15 bases between. The germline V gene has CDR1 MNHEY and CDR2 SVGAGI. CDR3 length equals 17 residues. In DNA form, the CDR3 reads TGTGCCAGCAGTTACTCGAACGGGGGCGAAGTCCAAGAGACCCAGTACTTC. It yields the protein CASSYSNGGEVQETQYF.